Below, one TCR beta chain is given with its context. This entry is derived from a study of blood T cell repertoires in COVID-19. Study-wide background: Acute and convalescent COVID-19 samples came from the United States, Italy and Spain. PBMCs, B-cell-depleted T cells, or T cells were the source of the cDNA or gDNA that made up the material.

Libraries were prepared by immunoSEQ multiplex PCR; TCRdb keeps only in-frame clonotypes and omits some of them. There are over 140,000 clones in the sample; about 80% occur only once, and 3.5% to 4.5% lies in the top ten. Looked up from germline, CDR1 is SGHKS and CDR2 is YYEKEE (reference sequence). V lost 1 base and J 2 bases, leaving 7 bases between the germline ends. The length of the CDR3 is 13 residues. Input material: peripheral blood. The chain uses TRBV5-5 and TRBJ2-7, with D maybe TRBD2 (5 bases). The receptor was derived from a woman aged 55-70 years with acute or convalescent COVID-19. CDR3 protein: CASSLLGTYEQYF. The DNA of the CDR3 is TGTGCCAGCAGCTTGCTCGGGACCTACGAGCAGTACTTC.